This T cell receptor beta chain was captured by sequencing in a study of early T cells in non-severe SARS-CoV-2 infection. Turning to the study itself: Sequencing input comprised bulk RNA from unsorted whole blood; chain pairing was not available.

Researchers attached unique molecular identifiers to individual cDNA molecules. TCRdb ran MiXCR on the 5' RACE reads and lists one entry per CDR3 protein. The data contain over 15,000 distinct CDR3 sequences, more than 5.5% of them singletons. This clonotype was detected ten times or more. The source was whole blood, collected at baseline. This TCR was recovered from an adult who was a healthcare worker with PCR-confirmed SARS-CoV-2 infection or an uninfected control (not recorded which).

CDR3 coding DNA: TGCGCCAGCAGCCCCCGAAGGGGAGCGGACAGAGGGGATTCACCCCTCCACTTT. Protein: CASSPRRGADRGDSPLHF. V usage is TRBV5-1 and J usage is TRBJ1-6, with D possibly matching TRBD1 (6 bases). V lost 4 bases to trimming and J lost 8 bases, with 25 bases between them. Germline CDR1 SGHRS, CDR2 YFSETQ. This CDR3 is 18 amino acids long.